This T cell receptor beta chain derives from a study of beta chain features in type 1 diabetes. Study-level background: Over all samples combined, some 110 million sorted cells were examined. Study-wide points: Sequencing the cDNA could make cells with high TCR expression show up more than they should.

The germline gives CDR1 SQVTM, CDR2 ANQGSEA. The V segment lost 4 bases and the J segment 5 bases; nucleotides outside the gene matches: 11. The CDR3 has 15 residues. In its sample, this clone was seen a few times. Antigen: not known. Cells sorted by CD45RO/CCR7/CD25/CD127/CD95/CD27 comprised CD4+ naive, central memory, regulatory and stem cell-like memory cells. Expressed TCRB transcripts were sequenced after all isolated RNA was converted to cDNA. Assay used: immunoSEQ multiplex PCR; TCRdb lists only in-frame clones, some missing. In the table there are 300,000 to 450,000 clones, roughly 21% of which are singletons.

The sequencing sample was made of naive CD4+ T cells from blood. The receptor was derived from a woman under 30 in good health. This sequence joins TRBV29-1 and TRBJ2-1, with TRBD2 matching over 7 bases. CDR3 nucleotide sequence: TGCAGCGTTGTGGGACTAAAACTCACAAACAATGAGCAGTTCTTC. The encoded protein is CSVVGLKLTNNEQFF.